A selection of T cell receptor beta chains follows, all from one sample in a study of T cells in Graves' hyperthyroidism and ophthalmopathy. MiXCR was run by TCRdb on the multiplex PCR reads, yielding one entry per CDR3 protein. The sample consists of hundreds of thousands of distinct CDR3 sequences, around 13% of them appearing once. The specimen sequenced was blood. Receptor source: a woman between 40 and 50 years old with Graves' hyperthyroidism. CDR3s include the opening cysteine and the closing phenylalanine or tryptophan. Fields, in order: D gene, V gene, J gene, CDR3 protein. D genes are given only for firm matches.

TRBD2	TRBV20-1	TRBJ2-2	CSARLAGVNTGELFF
-	TRBV6-1	TRBJ2-2	CASKVANTGELFF
-	TRBV6-1	TRBJ1-2	CASSLTGLRGYTF
TRBD1	TRBV3-1	TRBJ1-4	CASSTQGAHEKLFF
-	TRBV7-9	TRBJ2-3	CASSPSDGDTQYF
TRBD2	TRBV7-2	TRBJ2-7	CASSLGKAGDYEQYF
-	TRBV7-3	TRBJ1-5	CASSKDNNQPQHF
-	TRBV6-1	TRBJ1-5	CASSEFAGGNQPQHF
-	TRBV10-2	TRBJ2-7	CASSETTGPYEQYF
-	TRBV7-8	TRBJ2-7	CASSLVEEQYF
-	TRBV28	TRBJ2-7	CASSLERAFPYEQYF
TRBD1	TRBV6-1	TRBJ2-3	CASSATGQDTDTQYF
TRBD1	TRBV12-3/TRBV12-4	TRBJ2-3	CASSSRDRGLRYTDTQYF